The clone carrying this T cell receptor (beta chain) has just a few counts. Its antigen remains unknown. The data belong to a study of T-cell memory formation after mild COVID-19. Findings and caveats of the study: Among clones contracting day 15 to 85, CD4/CD8 was balanced, whereas later expanders leaned CD4+.

The germline V and J ends were trimmed by 2 bases and 3 bases, with 14 bases remaining between them. Looked up from germline, CDR1 is MNHEY and CDR2 is SMNVEV (reference sequence). This CDR3 region has 15 residues. Employing constant-segment primers, 5'RACE generated TCR alpha and TCR beta cDNA libraries bearing sample barcodes and UMIs. Using its own MiXCR run on the 5' RACE reads, TCRdb lists one record per CDR3 protein. The sample contains approximately 400,000 distinct CDR3 sequences, approximately 24% of which appear only once. The sequence derives from an adult woman who had mild COVID-19 (a few samples of this study predate the infection). Cell type and time point are not known. V is TRBV27 and J is TRBJ2-7; possible D gene TRBD1, 5 bases. The source material was PBMCs or a T cell subset sorted from them (not recorded which). The CDR3 sequence is CASSLGQGRDYEQYF. The CDR3 DNA sequence: TGTGCCAGCAGTTTAGGGCAGGGAAGGGACTACGAGCAGTACTTC.